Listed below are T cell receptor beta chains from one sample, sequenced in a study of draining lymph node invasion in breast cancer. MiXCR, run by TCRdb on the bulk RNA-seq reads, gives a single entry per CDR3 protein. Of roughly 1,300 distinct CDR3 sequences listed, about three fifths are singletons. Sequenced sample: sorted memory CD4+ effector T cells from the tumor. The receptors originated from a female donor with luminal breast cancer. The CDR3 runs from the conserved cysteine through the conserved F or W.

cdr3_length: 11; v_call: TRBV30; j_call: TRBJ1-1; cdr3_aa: CACQSTAEAFF
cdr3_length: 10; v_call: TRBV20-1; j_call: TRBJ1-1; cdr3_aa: CSAYLTEAFF
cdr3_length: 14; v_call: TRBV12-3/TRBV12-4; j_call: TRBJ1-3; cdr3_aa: CASSLVDTGNTIYF
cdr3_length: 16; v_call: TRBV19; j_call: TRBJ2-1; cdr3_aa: CASRQTGPKSYNEQFF
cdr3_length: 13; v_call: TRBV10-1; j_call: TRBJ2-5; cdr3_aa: CASSEGTMETQYF
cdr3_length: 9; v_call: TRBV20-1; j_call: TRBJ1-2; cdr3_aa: CSAFYGYTF
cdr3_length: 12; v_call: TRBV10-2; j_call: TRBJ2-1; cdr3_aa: CASSEEWGEQFF
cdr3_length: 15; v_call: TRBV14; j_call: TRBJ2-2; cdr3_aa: CASSQAGQKGGELFF
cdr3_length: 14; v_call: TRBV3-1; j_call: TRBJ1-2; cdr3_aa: CASSHAGGRDGYTF
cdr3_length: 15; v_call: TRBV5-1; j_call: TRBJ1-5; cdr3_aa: CASSPEGQINQPQHF
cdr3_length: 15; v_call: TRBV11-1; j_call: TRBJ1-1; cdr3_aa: CASSLAGQRGPEAFF
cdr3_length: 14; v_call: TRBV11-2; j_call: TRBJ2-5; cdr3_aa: CASSLQGLTETQYF
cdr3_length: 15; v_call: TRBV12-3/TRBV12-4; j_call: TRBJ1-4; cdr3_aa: CASSLIGQGGEKLFF
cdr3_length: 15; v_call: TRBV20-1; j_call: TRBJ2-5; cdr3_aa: CSASPQGGRQETQYF
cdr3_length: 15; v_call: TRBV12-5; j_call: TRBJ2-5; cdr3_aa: CASGLGTGGQETQYF
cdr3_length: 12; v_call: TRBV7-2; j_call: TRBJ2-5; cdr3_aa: CASSPTGETQYF
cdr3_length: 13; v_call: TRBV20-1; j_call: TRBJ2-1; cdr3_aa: CSARGQGDNEQFF
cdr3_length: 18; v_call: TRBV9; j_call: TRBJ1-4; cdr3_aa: CASSARNRESATNEKLFF
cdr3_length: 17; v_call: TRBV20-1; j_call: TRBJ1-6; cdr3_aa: CSALAAQDGVRFGALHF
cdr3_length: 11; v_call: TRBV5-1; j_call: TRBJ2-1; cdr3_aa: CASSDPRTQFF
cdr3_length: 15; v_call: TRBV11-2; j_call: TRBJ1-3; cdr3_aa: CASSSQQGTGNTIYF
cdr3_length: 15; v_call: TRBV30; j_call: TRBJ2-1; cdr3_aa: CAWIHDSGVDNEQFF
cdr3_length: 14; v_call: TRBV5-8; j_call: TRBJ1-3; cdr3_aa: CASSLDPGYNTIYF
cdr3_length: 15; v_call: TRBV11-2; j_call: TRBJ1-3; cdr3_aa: CASSTDSVSGNTIYF
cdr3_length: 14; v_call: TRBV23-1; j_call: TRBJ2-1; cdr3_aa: CAGPWTGRGNEQFF
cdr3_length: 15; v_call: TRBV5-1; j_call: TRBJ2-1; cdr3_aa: CASSLDWRGRDEQFF
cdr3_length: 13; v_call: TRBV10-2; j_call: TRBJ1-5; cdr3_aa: CASSLGQAQPQHF
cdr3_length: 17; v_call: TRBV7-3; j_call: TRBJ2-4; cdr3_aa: CASSPAVGQGGKNIQYF
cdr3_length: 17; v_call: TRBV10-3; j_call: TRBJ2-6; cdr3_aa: CAISEAKGLSGANVLTF
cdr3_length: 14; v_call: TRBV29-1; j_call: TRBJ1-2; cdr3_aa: CSVSTGGSGYGYTF
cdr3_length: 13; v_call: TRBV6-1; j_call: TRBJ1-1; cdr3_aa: CASSGHSTTEAFF
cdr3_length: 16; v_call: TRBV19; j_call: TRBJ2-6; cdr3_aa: CASSIMSGAGANVLTF
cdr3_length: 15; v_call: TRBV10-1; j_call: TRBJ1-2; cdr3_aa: CASSDGEGTSYGYTF
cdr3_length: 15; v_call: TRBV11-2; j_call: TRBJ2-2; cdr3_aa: CASSLDGGITGELFF
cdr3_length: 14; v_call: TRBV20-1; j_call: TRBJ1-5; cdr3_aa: CSADNPSGNQPQHF
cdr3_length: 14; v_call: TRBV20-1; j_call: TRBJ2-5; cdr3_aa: CSARAAGSGETQYF
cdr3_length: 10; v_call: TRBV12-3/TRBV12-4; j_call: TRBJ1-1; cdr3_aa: CASSFWDILF
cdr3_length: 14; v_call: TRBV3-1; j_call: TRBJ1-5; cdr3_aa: CASSQETGNQPQHF
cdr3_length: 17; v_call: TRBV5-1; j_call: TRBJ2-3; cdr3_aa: CASSLEGDYASTDTQYF
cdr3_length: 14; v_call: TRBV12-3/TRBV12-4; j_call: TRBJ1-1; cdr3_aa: CASSLSTRNTEAFF
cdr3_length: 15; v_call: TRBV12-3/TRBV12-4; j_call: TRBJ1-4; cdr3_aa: CASRVEDRAYEKLFF
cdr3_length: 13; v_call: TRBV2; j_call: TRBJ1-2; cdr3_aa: CASSTGRNYGYTF
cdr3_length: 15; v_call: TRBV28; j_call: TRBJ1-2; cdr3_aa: CASSSPGAGVGGYTF
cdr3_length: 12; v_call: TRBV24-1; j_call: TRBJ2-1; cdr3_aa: CATSDSYNEQFF
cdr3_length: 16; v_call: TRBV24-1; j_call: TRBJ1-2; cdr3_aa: CATSDPRRGDGYGYTF
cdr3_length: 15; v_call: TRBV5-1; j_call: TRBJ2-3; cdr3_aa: CASRLRTASTDTQYF
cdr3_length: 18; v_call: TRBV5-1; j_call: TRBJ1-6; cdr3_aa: CASSLLDRSASYNSPLHF
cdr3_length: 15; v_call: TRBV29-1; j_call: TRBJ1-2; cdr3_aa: CSVVGDSSTPRRYTF
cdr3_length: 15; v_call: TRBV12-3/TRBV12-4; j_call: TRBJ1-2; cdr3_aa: CASSELSMTGARYTF
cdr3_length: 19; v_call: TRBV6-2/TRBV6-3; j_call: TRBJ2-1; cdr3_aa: CASSYDLAQRGGLYNEQFF